These T cell receptor beta chains were read from a single sample in a study of human T cells and chemical hapten exposure. In TCRdb, the RACE reads were re-called with MiXCR into one record per CDR3 protein. This sample has 62,000 or so distinct CDR3 sequences; approximately 11% occur once, and the top ten carry roughly 5.3%. Sample: whole blood, taken in connection with sensitization to the hapten diphenylcyclopropenone (DPC). These receptors were collected from a woman aged 50 to 60 with alopecia areata. Some clones in this sample may be carry-over from other donors' samples. Both conserved end residues are part of each CDR3. A D gene is named only where the DNA matches it firmly. Clone size is not always given. Where it is, it says once, few, many or a class for expanded clones.

V,size,J,D,CDR3,DNA
TRBV5-1,few,TRBJ1-2,TRBD1,CASSQHPTGNYGYTF,TGCGCCAGCAGCCAGCACCCGACAGGGAACTATGGCTACACCTTC
TRBV12-3/TRBV12-4,-,TRBJ2-5,-,CASSLVNQETQYF,TGTGCCAGCAGTTTAGTAAACCAAGAGACCCAGTACTTC
TRBV2,few,TRBJ1-5,TRBD1,CASSHDRGRRQPQHF,TGTGCCAGCAGTCACGACAGGGGTCGTCGTCAGCCCCAGCATTTT
TRBV7-2,few,TRBJ2-1,-,CASSLASPATYNEQFF,TGTGCCAGCAGCTTAGCCTCCCCCGCGACTTACAATGAGCAGTTCTTC
TRBV29-1,few,TRBJ1-4,-,CSVHTWGGDEKLFF,TGCAGCGTTCACACTTGGGGCGGAGATGAAAAACTGTTTTTT
TRBV20-1,-,TRBJ2-5,TRBD2,CSAIRLAGGGKTQYF,TGCAGTGCTATCCGACTAGCGGGAGGGGGAAAGACCCAGTACTTC
TRBV7-3,many,TRBJ1-2,-,CASSLTGQLSYGYTF,TGTGCCAGCAGCTTAACAGGACAACTAAGTTATGGCTACACCTTC
TRBV28,-,TRBJ1-2,-,CASSGTSPNYGYTF,TGTGCCAGCAGTGGGACATCCCCTAACTATGGCTACACCTTC
TRBV7-6,many,TRBJ1-3,-,CASSLNPSSGNTIYF,TGTGCCAGCAGCTTGAATCCCTCCTCTGGAAACACCATATATTTT
TRBV28,-,TRBJ1-6,TRBD1,CASRYRGYVSPLHF,TGTGCCAGCAGGTACAGGGGGTATGTTTCACCCCTCCACTTT
TRBV24-1,many,TRBJ2-5,-,CATSDGAETQYF,TGTGCCACCAGTGATGGGGCGGAGACCCAGTACTTC
TRBV7-2,-,TRBJ1-1,-,CASSHGTLNTEAFF,TGTGCCAGCAGCCATGGGACATTGAACACTGAAGCTTTCTTT
TRBV20-1,many,TRBJ2-1,TRBD2,CSAYGTSGRSSYNEQFF,TGCAGTGCTTACGGGACTAGCGGGAGGAGCTCCTACAATGAGCAGTTCTTC
TRBV28,-,TRBJ2-4,-,CASSFGGTAKNIQYF,TGTGCCAGCAGTTTTGGAGGAACCGCCAAAAACATTCAGTACTTC
TRBV7-2,-,TRBJ1-6,-,CASSLKVYNSPLHF,TGTGCCAGCAGCTTAAAGGTCTATAATTCACCCCTCCACTTT
TRBV21-1,-,TRBJ2-2,-,CASRNQRGQDTGELFF,TGTGCCAGCCGTAACCAAAGGGGACAAGACACCGGGGAGCTGTTTTTT
TRBV29-1,-,TRBJ2-5,TRBD1,CSVQGEETQYF,TGCAGCGTTCAGGGGGAAGAGACCCAGTACTTC
TRBV4-2,many,TRBJ2-7,TRBD1,CASSQPPGTANYEQYF,TGTGCCAGCAGCCAACCCCCCGGGACAGCTAACTACGAGCAGTACTTC
TRBV7-6,many,TRBJ2-2,-,CASSFPPRVYLSSDTGELFF,TGTGCCAGCAGCTTCCCTCCCCGGGTGTATCTTTCGTCGGACACCGGGGAGCTGTTTTTT
TRBV12-3/TRBV12-4,many,TRBJ1-1,-,CASSLSQGSTEAFF,TGTGCCAGCAGTTTAAGCCAGGGGAGTACTGAAGCTTTCTTT
TRBV7-3,many,TRBJ2-7,-,CASSQQGGAYEQYF,TGTGCCAGCAGCCAGCAGGGTGGTGCCTACGAGCAGTACTTC
TRBV18,many,TRBJ2-1,TRBD2,CASSSGTSGRAKNEQFF,TGTGCCAGCTCGTCCGGGACTAGCGGGAGGGCCAAGAATGAGCAGTTCTTC
TRBV7-9,-,TRBJ1-6,-,CASSYAPLDSPLHF,TGTGCCAGCAGCTACGCCCCCTTGGATTCACCCCTCCACTTT
TRBV12-3/TRBV12-4,many,TRBJ1-1,-,CASSSNDQIKAFF,TGTGCCAGCAGTTCTAACGACCAAATCAAAGCTTTCTTT
TRBV7-6,many,TRBJ2-6,-,CASSIGTPALAGANVLTF,TGTGCCAGCAGCATCGGGACACCGGCCCTCGCTGGGGCCAACGTCCTGACTTTC
TRBV6-2/TRBV6-3,many,TRBJ2-5,-,CASSEQQTLGETQYF,TGTGCCAGCTCCGAGCAACAGACCCTCGGTGAGACCCAGTACTTC
TRBV28,once,TRBJ2-5,-,CASRPAGQETQYF,TGTGCCAGCCGCCCGGCCGGACAAGAGACCCAGTACTTC
TRBV20-1,-,TRBJ2-1,TRBD2,CRTSSSFSYNEQFF,TGCAGGACTAGCAGTAGTTTCTCCTACAATGAGCAGTTCTTC
TRBV7-6,-,TRBJ1-2,-,CASSLVTDGYTF,TGTGCCAGCAGCTTAGTGACGGACGGCTACACCTTC
TRBV29-1,-,TRBJ1-2,TRBD1,CSVENRDRDGYTF,TGCAGCGTTGAAAACCGGGACAGGGATGGCTACACCTTC
TRBV3-1,few,TRBJ2-7,TRBD1,CASSQDWQGAYEQYF,TGTGCCAGCAGCCAAGACTGGCAGGGGGCCTACGAGCAGTACTTC
TRBV20-1,many,TRBJ1-5,-,CSARQTAITQHF,TGCAGTGCTAGACAGACAGCGATAACCCAGCATTTT
TRBV24-1,few,TRBJ2-1,TRBD1,CATSASSAGGKDEQFF,TGTGCCACCAGTGCGTCGTCGGCAGGGGGAAAGGATGAGCAGTTCTTC
TRBV30,few,TRBJ1-3,-,CAWSVPSGNTIYF,TGTGCCTGGAGTGTACCTTCGGGAAACACCATATATTTT
TRBV5-1,-,TRBJ2-2,-,CASSLESTGELFF,TGCGCCAGCAGCTTGGAAAGCACCGGGGAGCTGTTTTTT
TRBV5-1,few,TRBJ1-2,TRBD1,CASSLRDSHGYTF,TGCGCCAGCAGCTTAAGGGACAGCCATGGCTACACCTTC
TRBV20-1,-,TRBJ2-3,-,CSARDWRGGSDTQYF,TGCAGTGCTAGAGATTGGCGGGGAGGTTCAGATACGCAGTATTTT
TRBV29-1,many,TRBJ1-2,-,CSLLKFLGYGYTF,TGCAGCCTTCTAAAGTTCCTTGGCTATGGCTACACCTTC
TRBV19,many,TRBJ1-5,-,CASNNGAVNQPQHF,TGTGCCAGTAACAACGGGGCAGTTAATCAGCCCCAGCATTTT
TRBV18,-,TRBJ2-1,TRBD2,CASSPGLAGGPRDEQFF,TGTGCCAGCTCGCCTGGACTAGCGGGAGGGCCTAGGGATGAGCAGTTCTTC
TRBV18,few,TRBJ1-4,-,CASSPGQGALGEKLFF,TGTGCCAGCTCACCAGGCCAAGGAGCCTTAGGCGAAAAACTGTTTTTT
TRBV6-6,many,TRBJ2-3,-,CASTQGGAGDTQYF,TGTGCCAGCACCCAGGGGGGGGCTGGAGATACGCAGTATTTT
TRBV20-1,many,TRBJ2-1,-,CSASAGAISSYNEQFF,TGCAGTGCTAGCGCCGGGGCTATCAGCTCCTACAATGAGCAGTTCTTC
TRBV20-1,-,TRBJ1-1,TRBD1,CSAERRDRGRTEAFF,TGCAGTGCTGAGAGGCGGGACAGGGGGAGGACTGAAGCTTTCTTT
TRBV6-1,few,TRBJ2-3,TRBD2,CASSRRLAGPSTDTQYF,TGTGCCAGCAGTCGGCGCCTAGCGGGACCCTCCACAGATACGCAGTATTTT
TRBV18,-,TRBJ2-1,TRBD2,CASSPLAGTYNEQFF,TGTGCCAGCTCACCACTAGCGGGAACATACAATGAGCAGTTCTTC
TRBV7-9,many,TRBJ2-5,-,CASRSTSFQYF,TGTGCCAGCAGGTCGACAAGTTTTCAGTACTTC
TRBV10-3,-,TRBJ2-2,-,CAIRGTADTGELFF,TGTGCCATCAGAGGTACAGCCGACACCGGGGAGCTGTTTTTT
TRBV11-1,-,TRBJ1-1,-,CASSLDRLLRAEAFF,TGTGCCAGCAGCTTAGATCGACTACTCAGGGCTGAAGCTTTCTTT
TRBV12-5,few,TRBJ2-1,TRBD2,CASANGGGYNEQFF,TGTGCTAGTGCCAATGGGGGGGGCTACAATGAGCAGTTCTTC
TRBV28,many,TRBJ1-6,-,CASSLVGIRPLHF,TGTGCCAGCAGTTTAGTGGGGATAAGGCCCCTCCACTTT
TRBV11-1,many,TRBJ1-1,-,CASSLLLSPGSEAFF,TGTGCCAGCAGTTTACTCCTCTCTCCCGGGTCGGAAGCTTTCTTT
TRBV20-1,few,TRBJ2-7,TRBD1,CSARETGLAYEQYF,TGCAGTGCTAGAGAGACAGGGCTCGCCTACGAGCAGTACTTC
TRBV2,many,TRBJ2-3,-,CASSEAGDSPSTDTQYF,TGTGCCAGCAGTGAAGCTGGGGACTCGCCGAGCACAGATACGCAGTATTTT
TRBV29-1,few,TRBJ1-3,-,CSVCLQPSSGNTIYF,TGCAGCGTCTGTTTACAGCCGAGCTCTGGAAACACCATATATTTT
TRBV28,few,TRBJ2-3,-,CASSLLAGKRTQYF,TGTGCCAGCAGTTTATTGGCCGGAAAGAGGACGCAGTATTTT
TRBV27,many,TRBJ2-7,-,CASSSPGDAFYEQYF,TGTGCCAGCAGTTCACCGGGGGATGCGTTCTACGAGCAGTACTTC
TRBV6-6,many,TRBJ2-6,-,CASSPPTGFGANVLTF,TGTGCCAGCAGTCCCCCAACAGGGTTCGGGGCCAACGTCCTGACTTTC
TRBV20-1,many,TRBJ2-7,-,CSARSSRRASSYEQYF,TGCAGTGCTAGATCCTCACGGCGCGCTAGCTCCTACGAGCAGTACTTC
TRBV7-8,many,TRBJ1-4,-,CASSSGRGREKLFF,TGTGCCAGCAGCTCCGGGAGAGGGAGGGAAAAACTGTTTTTT